The 2 T cell receptor beta chains below were found in one sample sequenced in a study of T cells in Graves' hyperthyroidism and ophthalmopathy. There were TCR beta CDR3 regions amplified from RNA transcripts. In the first-round RT-PCR of the TCR CDR3, the HTBI primer set was used. TCRdb processed the multiplex PCR reads anew with MiXCR; each CDR3 protein has one entry. Among roughly 500,000 distinct CDR3 sequences listed, over 45% were seen once. Sequenced input: peripheral blood or thyroid tissue (not recorded which). All receptors come from an adult woman with Graves' disease, either hyperthyroidism or ophthalmopathy (not recorded which).

The CDR3 DNA reads as TGTGCCACCGGGGGTGGAACAGGGGAAGATACGCAGTATTTT. This gives the protein CATGGGTGEDTQYF. The chain joins TRBV10-3 to TRBJ2-3; possible D gene TRBD1, 7 bases. The germline CDR1 and CDR2 sequences are ENHRY and SYGVKD. The CDR3 runs to 14 residues. V lost 10 bases and J 5 bases, leaving 19 bases between the germline ends.

The rearrangement links TRBV2 to TRBJ1-2; D is unresolved. There are 10 residues in the CDR3. V shed 2 bases and J shed 12 bases, with 7 bases lying between them. Germline assignment: CDR1 SNHLY and CDR2 FYNNEI. CDR3 protein: CASSESGNTF. For the CDR3, the DNA is TGTGCCAGCAGTGAAAGTGGAAACACCTTC.